This T cell receptor beta chain originates from a study of T cells after yellow fever vaccination. Study outcomes and limitations: The secondary response was weaker, and its peak arrived faster, on day 5 versus 15.

TCRdb reprocessed the 5' RACE reads with MiXCR, giving one entry per CDR3 protein. This table has around 350,000 distinct CDR3 sequences, roughly 6.2% appearing once. Trimming stripped 4 bases from V and 2 bases from J, with 17 bases between. Germline V gene data show CDR1 as SQVTM and CDR2 as ANQGSEA. CDR3 length: 15 amino acids. In its sample, this clonotype was seen once. Its antigen is currently unknown. The source of this sequence is a man aged 25-45 years who received the YFV17D yellow fever vaccine. Sample: PBMCs, taken 5 days after the yellow fever booster vaccination. V and J are TRBV29-1 and TRBJ2-5; D is perhaps TRBD1 or TRBD2 (5 bases each). CDR3 bases: TGCAGCGTTGTGGGGGTTGTACTCCCTCAAGAGACCCAGTACTTC. Protein product: CSVVGVVLPQETQYF.